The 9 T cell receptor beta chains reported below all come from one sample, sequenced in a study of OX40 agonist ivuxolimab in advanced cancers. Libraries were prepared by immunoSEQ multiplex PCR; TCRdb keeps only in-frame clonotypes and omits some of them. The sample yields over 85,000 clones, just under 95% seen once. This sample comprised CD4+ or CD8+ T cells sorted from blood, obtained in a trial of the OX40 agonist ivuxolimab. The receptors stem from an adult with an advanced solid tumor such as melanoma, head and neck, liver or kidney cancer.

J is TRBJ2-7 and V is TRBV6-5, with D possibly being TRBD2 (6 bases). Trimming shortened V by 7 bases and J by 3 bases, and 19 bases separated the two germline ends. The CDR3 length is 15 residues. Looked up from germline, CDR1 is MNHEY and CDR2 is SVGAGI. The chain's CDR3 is CASTRTGTAIYEQYF. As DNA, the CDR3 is TGTGCCAGCACCCGAACCGGGACTGCTATCTACGAGCAGTACTTC.

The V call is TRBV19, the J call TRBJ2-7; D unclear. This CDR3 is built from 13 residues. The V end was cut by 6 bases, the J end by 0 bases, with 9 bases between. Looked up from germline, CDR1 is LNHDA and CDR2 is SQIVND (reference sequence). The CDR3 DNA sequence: TGTGCCAGTAGCCCACATAACTCCTACGAGCAGTACTTC. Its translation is CASSPHNSYEQYF.

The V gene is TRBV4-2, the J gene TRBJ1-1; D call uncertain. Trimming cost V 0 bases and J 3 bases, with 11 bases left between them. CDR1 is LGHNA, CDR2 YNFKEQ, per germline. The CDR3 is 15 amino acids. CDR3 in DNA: TGTGCCAGCAGCCAAGAGCGTCACCGGGACACTGAAGCTTTCTTT. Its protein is CASSQERHRDTEAFF.

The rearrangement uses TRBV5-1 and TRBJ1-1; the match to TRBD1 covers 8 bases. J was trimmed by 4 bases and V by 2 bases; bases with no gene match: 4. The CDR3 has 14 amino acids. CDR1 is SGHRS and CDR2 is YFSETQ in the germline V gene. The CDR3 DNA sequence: TGCGCCAGCAGCTTAGGACAGGGAAGCACTGAAGCTTTCTTT. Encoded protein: CASSLGQGSTEAFF.

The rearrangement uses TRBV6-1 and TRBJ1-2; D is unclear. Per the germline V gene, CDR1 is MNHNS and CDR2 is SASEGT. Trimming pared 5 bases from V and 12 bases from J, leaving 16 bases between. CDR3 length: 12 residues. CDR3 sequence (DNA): TGTGCCAGCAGTACCCTGGGATTTTCCGACACCTTC. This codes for CASSTLGFSDTF.

Written as DNA, the CDR3 is TGCAGTGCGAAGGCAAGGACTGAAGCTTTCTTT. Protein product: CSAKARTEAFF. This rearrangement joins TRBV20-1 to TRBJ1-1; no clear D. The germline CDR1 and CDR2 sequences are DFQATT and SNEGSKA (reference sequence). This CDR3 contains 11 residues. V lost 6 bases and J 5 bases, leaving 10 bases between the germline ends.

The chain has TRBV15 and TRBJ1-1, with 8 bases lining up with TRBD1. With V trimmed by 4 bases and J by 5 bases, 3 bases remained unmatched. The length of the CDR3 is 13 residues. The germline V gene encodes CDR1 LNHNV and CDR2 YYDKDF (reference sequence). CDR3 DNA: TGTGCCACCAGCATGGACAGGGAGACTGAAGCTTTCTTT. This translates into CATSMDRETEAFF.

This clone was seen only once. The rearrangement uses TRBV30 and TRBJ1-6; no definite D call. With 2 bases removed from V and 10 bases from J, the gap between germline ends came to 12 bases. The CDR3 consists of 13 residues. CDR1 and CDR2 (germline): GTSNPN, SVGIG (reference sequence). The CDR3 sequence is CAWSSGKKSPLHF. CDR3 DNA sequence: TGTGCCTGGAGTTCCGGGAAGAAGTCACCCCTCCACTTT.

For the CDR3, the DNA is TGTGCCAGCAGAACGACAGGGGCGAACACTGAAGCTTTCTTT. Its protein is CASRTTGANTEAFF. The rearrangement joins TRBV7-2 to TRBJ1-1; 8 bases are shared with TRBD1. This CDR3 is built from 14 residues. Germline V gene data show CDR1 as SGHTA and CDR2 as FQGNSA. V was clipped by 6 bases and J by 1 base; unmatched bases: 4. The whole variable domain, filled in from reference TRBV7-2 and TRBJ1-1, reads GAGVSQSPSNKVTEKGKDVELRCDPISGHTALYWYRQSLGQGLEFLIYFQGNSAPDKSGLPSDRFSAERTGGSVSTLTIQRTQQEDSAVYLCASRTTGANTEAFFGQGTRLTVV.